This TCR beta chain was captured in a study of T-cell memory formation after mild COVID-19. Across the study: The two donors had largely donor-specific TCR clusters.

This clonotype was recorded a few times. Its specificity is unknown. Whole-study findings and limits: CD4+ bias marked clones expanding day 15 to 37, unlike balanced contracting clones. A second wave of clones peaked on day 37, and their SARS-CoV-2 specificity went unconfirmed.

After removal of 3 bases from V and 4 bases from J, the junction contained 2 bases not matched to a gene. This CDR3 has 14 residues. Germline CDR1 SGHVS, CDR2 FQNEAQ. TCR alpha and TCR beta cDNA libraries with sample barcodes and UMIs came from 5'RACE using constant-segment primers. TCRdb redid the calling of the 5' RACE reads with MiXCR, one entry per CDR3 protein. The sample holds about 560,000 distinct CDR3 sequences, about 20% seen once. The chain uses TRBV7-8 and TRBJ2-3; TRBD1 aligns across 9 bases. Sequenced material: PBMCs or a T cell subset sorted from them (not recorded which). The TCR sequence derives from an adult woman who had mild COVID-19 (a few samples of this study predate the infection). Cell type and time point are not known. The CDR3: CASSFRTGADTQYF. Here the CDR3 DNA reads TGTGCCAGCAGCTTCCGGACAGGGGCAGATACGCAGTATTTT. The full variable domain, its missing parts supplied by reference TRBV7-8 and TRBJ2-3, is GAGVSQSPRYKVAKRGQDVALRCDPISGHVSLFWYQQALGQGPEFLTYFQNEAQLDKSGLPSDRFFAERPEGSVSTLKIQRTQQEDSAVYLCASSFRTGADTQYFGPGTRLTVL.